These 27 T cell receptor beta chains came from one sample sequenced in a study of CD8 T cells in ankylosing spondylitis. General study findings and limits: Seemingly distinctive of ankylosing spondylitis blood was a TCR beta motif formed by eight highly homologous variants.

No cognate antigen is known for these TCRs. TCRdb redid the calling of the 5' RACE reads with MiXCR, one entry per CDR3 protein. The table has some 140,000 distinct CDR3 sequences, roughly 15% seen once. Sequences were obtained from blood, either unsorted or a sorted T cell fraction (not recorded which). The source of these receptors is a male donor with ankylosing spondylitis.

This clonotype was recorded a few times. The gene calls are TRBV14 and TRBJ2-1; 8 positions match TRBD1. The V gene end was trimmed by 0 bases and the J gene end by 7 bases; junction bases not matched to a gene: 2. CDR1 and CDR2 (germline): SGHDN, FVKESK. The CDR3 loop spans 14 amino acids. CDR3 in amino acids: CASSQDRGLNEQFF. The CDR3 DNA follows: TGTGCCAGCAGCCAAGACAGGGGGCTTAATGAGCAGTTCTTC.

This clonotype was counted only a few times. The chain joins TRBV7-6 to TRBJ1-6; 7 bases are shared with TRBD1. The CDR3 covers 15 residues. CDR1 SGHVS and CDR2 FNYEAQ come from the germline V gene. Trimming removed 5 bases from V and 9 bases from J; junction bases left unmatched: 10. This chain's CDR3 is CASSNRDSLFSPLHF. The CDR3 DNA sequence: TGTGCCAGCAGCAACCGGGACAGTCTATTTTCACCCCTCCACTTT.

This clonotype was counted only a few times. V gene TRBV28 combines with J gene TRBJ2-3, with D tentatively TRBD1 or TRBD2 (5 bases each). The CDR3 covers 15 residues. Trimming shortened V by 6 bases and J by 10 bases, and 23 bases separated the two germline ends. Germline lookup yields CDR1 MDHEN and CDR2 SYDVKM. CDR3 in DNA: TGTGCCAGCAGACCAGCTTCCGGGACCGCGTACGCGCAGTATTTT. This codes for CASRPASGTAYAQYF.

V usage is TRBV2 and J usage is TRBJ2-7; D is undetermined. The CDR3 is made up of 14 amino acids. V dropped 6 bases and J dropped 5 bases, with 17 bases sitting between them. Germline CDR1 reads SNHLY; CDR2 reads FYNNEI. The CDR3 region has the DNA TGTGCCAGCAGCTACGGTGGAGAAGGGAACGAGCAGTACTTC. Residues: CASSYGGEGNEQYF.

This clonotype was detected only a few times. This chain links TRBV29-1 with TRBJ2-5, with 9 bases that match TRBD2. J gave up 6 bases and V 6 bases, and 11 bases lay outside the gene matches. Germline CDR1 reads SQVTM; CDR2 reads ANQGSEA. The CDR3 has 14 amino acids. CDR3 protein: CSVENPGLAQTQYF. The CDR3 DNA reads as TGCAGCGTAGAGAACCCGGGACTAGCACAGACCCAGTACTTC. Full variable domain (rest looked up from reference TRBV29-1 and TRBJ2-5): SAVISQKPSRDICQRGTSLTIQCQVDSQVTMMFWYRQQPGQSLTLIATANQGSEATYESGFVIDKFPISRPNLTFSTLTVSNMSPEDSSIYLCSVENPGLAQTQYFGPGTRLLVL.

This chain joins TRBV27 and TRBJ1-2; TRBD1 aligns across 7 bases. J lost 4 bases, V lost 2 bases, and 4 bases had no gene match. The germline CDR1 and CDR2 sequences are MNHEY and SMNVEV (reference sequence). The CDR3 extends over 14 amino acids. The CDR3 protein is CASSLAPGGYGYTF. CDR3 DNA: TGTGCCAGCAGTTTAGCGCCAGGGGGCTATGGCTACACCTTC.

This clonotype was detected only a few times. The rearrangement joins TRBV12-3 or TRBV12-4 to TRBJ1-6; 9 bases match TRBD1. The CDR3 sequence is 17 residues long. V dropped 4 bases and J dropped 0; count of bases not matched to a gene: 4. The CDR3 here is CASSWETGGSYNSPLHF. As DNA, the CDR3 is TGTGCCAGCAGTTGGGAGACAGGGGGCTCCTATAATTCACCCCTCCACTTT.

This clonotype appeared once. The chain carries TRBV28 and TRBJ1-4; D is undetermined. This CDR3 spans 16 amino acids. Trimming removed 3 bases at V and 0 bases at J, with 11 bases between. Germline V lookup: CDR1 MDHEN, CDR2 SYDVKM. CDR3 region: CASSFPSLATNEKLFF. In nucleotides, the CDR3 is TGTGCCAGCAGTTTTCCTTCGCTTGCAACTAATGAAAAACTGTTTTTT.

The chain has TRBV7-9 and TRBJ1-1; D is undetermined. The CDR3 totals 14 residues. Germline lookup yields CDR1 SEHNR and CDR2 FQNEAQ (reference sequence). V was pared by 4 bases and J by 1 base, with 10 bases between. The CDR3 here is CASSWGRTNTEAFF. For the CDR3, the DNA is TGTGCCAGCAGCTGGGGTCGTACGAACACTGAAGCTTTCTTT. The full variable domain, rest sourced from reference TRBV7-9 and TRBJ1-1, is DTGVSQNPRHKITKRGQNVTFRCDPISEHNRLYWYRQTLGQGPEFLTYFQNEAQLEKSRLLSDRFSAERPKGSFSTLEIQRTEQGDSAMYLCASSWGRTNTEAFFGQGTRLTVV.

There are a few counts of this clonotype. This sequence joins TRBV2 and TRBJ2-2; tentatively, D is TRBD1 (6 bases). Germline CDR1 and CDR2: SNHLY and FYNNEI. Trimming took 4 bases from V and 6 from J, leaving 12 bases between them. CDR3 length: 14 residues. CDR3 protein: CASSATRGPGELFF. The CDR3 DNA reads TGTGCCAGCAGTGCAACCAGGGGCCCCGGGGAGCTGTTTTTT. Full variable domain (remainder filled in from reference TRBV2 and TRBJ2-2): EPEVTQTPSHQVTQMGQEVILRCVPISNHLYFYWYRQILGQKVEFLVSFYNNEISEKSEIFDDQFSVERPDGSNFTLKIRSTKLEDSAMYFCASSATRGPGELFFGEGSRLTVL.

This chain uses TRBV27 with TRBJ2-7; no clear D gene. CDR1 and CDR2 (germline): MNHEY, SMNVEV (reference sequence). V shed 3 bases and J shed 3 bases, with 9 bases lying between them. This CDR3 contains 13 residues. The CDR3 nucleotides read TGTGCCAGCAGTTTCTCCGATCGCTACGAGCAGTACTTC. Protein product: CASSFSDRYEQYF.

The chain couples TRBV7-8 to TRBJ1-1; 12 bases fit TRBD1. CDR3 length: 16 residues. V shed 5 bases and J 5 bases; nucleotides not matched to a gene: 9. Germline CDR1 and CDR2: SGHVS and FQNEAQ. The CDR3 nucleotides are TGTGCCAGCAGCGCCACCCGGGACAGGGGGCGGACTGAAGCTTTCTTT. It specifies CASSATRDRGRTEAFF.

The CDR3 nucleotides read TGTGCCAGCAGCCAAGTCGTCGAACTAGCGGGAACGAACACCGGGGAGCTGTTTTTT. Translated, it gives CASSQVVELAGTNTGELFF. This chain uses TRBV3-1 with TRBJ2-2; the match to TRBD2 covers 10 bases. The CDR3 has 19 amino acids. V shed 1 base and J 0 bases; nucleotides not matched to a gene: 8. Germline V gives CDR1 LGHDT, CDR2 YNNKEL (reference sequence).

This clonotype was seen more than once but under ten times. The gene calls are TRBV27 and TRBJ2-6; D may be TRBD1 (5 bases). This CDR3 has 20 residues. Trimming cost V 1 base and J 3 bases, with 22 bases left between them. Germline-derived CDR1 and CDR2 are MNHEY and SMNVEV (reference sequence). The CDR3 here is CASSLFVPRESSDGANVLTF. DNA of the CDR3: TGTGCCAGCAGTTTATTCGTTCCCAGGGAATCCTCTGATGGGGCCAACGTCCTGACTTTC. The full variable domain, with the rest looked up from reference TRBV27 and TRBJ2-6, is EAQVTQNPRYLITVTGKKLTVTCSQNMNHEYMSWYRQDPGLGLRQIYYSMNVEVTDKGDVPEGYKVSRKEKRNFPLILESPSPNQTSLYFCASSLFVPRESSDGANVLTFGAGSRLTVL.

Only a few counts were recorded for this clonotype. This chain links TRBV5-5 with TRBJ2-7; a weak D match, TRBD1 (6 bases). V was cut by 6 bases and J by 7 bases, with 14 bases left in between. The germline gives CDR1 SGHKS, CDR2 YYEKEE (reference sequence). The CDR3 has 12 residues. CDR3 DNA sequence: TGTGCCAGCACCGGACAGAATTTGGAGCAGTACTTC. This sequence encodes CASTGQNLEQYF. The full variable domain, in which reference TRBV5-5 and TRBJ2-7 provide the parts outside the CDR3, is DAGVTQSPTHLIKTRGQQVTLRCSPISGHKSVSWYQQVLGQGPQFIFQYYEKEERGRGNFPDRFSARQFPNYSSELNVNALLLGDSALYLCASTGQNLEQYFGPGTRLTVT.

The chain couples TRBV2 to TRBJ1-5; TRBD1 matches 10 bases. The trim removed 11 bases at V and 0 bases at J, leaving 10 bases unmatched. The CDR3 is made up of 16 amino acids. Germline CDR1 is SNHLY and CDR2 is FYNNEI. CDR3 loop: CAVTGTGANSNQPQHF. Written as DNA, the CDR3 is TGTGCCGTAACCGGGACAGGGGCAAATAGCAATCAGCCCCAGCATTTT.

V and J are TRBV4-3 and TRBJ2-2; TRBD2 agrees at 9 bases. V lost 1 base, J lost 5 bases, and 5 bases stayed unmatched. Per the germline V gene, CDR1 is LGHNA and CDR2 is YSLEER. This CDR3 region has 16 residues. CDR3 bases: TGCGCCAGCAGCCAAGGTAGCGGGAGTATTACCGGGGAGCTGTTTTTT. It is translated as CASSQGSGSITGELFF.

This clonotype was observed a few times. The chain employs TRBV5-1 and TRBJ2-5; no clear D. With 0 bases removed from V and 0 bases from J, the gap between germline ends came to 6 bases. Germline CDR1 reads SGHRS; CDR2 reads YFSETQ. The CDR3 covers 14 residues. CDR3: CASSLALYQETQYF. In DNA form, the CDR3 reads TGCGCCAGCAGCTTGGCCCTGTACCAAGAGACCCAGTACTTC.

A few counts support this clonotype. The chain recombines TRBV4-3 with TRBJ2-1; D remains unclear. CDR3 length equals 16 residues. Germline lookup yields CDR1 LGHNA and CDR2 YSLEER. V was trimmed by 0 bases and J by 4 bases, leaving 13 bases between them. The CDR3 here is CASSQEGRWGYNEQFF. In DNA, the CDR3 is TGCGCCAGCAGCCAAGAAGGACGGTGGGGTTACAATGAGCAGTTCTTC.

The genes are TRBV27 and TRBJ2-3; 9 positions agree with TRBD2. In germline, CDR1 is MNHEY, CDR2 SMNVEV (reference sequence). J was trimmed by 4 bases and V by 3 bases; bases with no gene match: 5. The CDR3 totals 15 residues. The CDR3 DNA is TGTGCCAGCAGTTTCCTAGCGGGACTGGCAGATACGCAGTATTTT. Its protein is CASSFLAGLADTQYF.

This clonotype came up a few times. The CDR3 sequence is CASIRTSGSYEQYF. The CDR3 coding sequence is TGTGCCAGCATTCGGACTAGCGGGAGTTACGAGCAGTACTTC. The rearrangement links TRBV2 to TRBJ2-7, with TRBD2 identical over 13 bases. CDR3 size: 14 residues. V lost 7 bases and J lost 4; bases outside the gene matches: 4. Germline CDR1 and CDR2: SNHLY and FYNNEI.

The CDR3 DNA is TGTGCCAGCAGCGCACTAGCGGGGGCCGCCTACAATGAGCAGTTCTTC. It codes for CASSALAGAAYNEQFF. The chain links TRBV7-8 to TRBJ2-1, with 11 positions matching TRBD2. The ends lost 5 bases at V and 2 bases at J; junction bases unmatched: 5. Germline V CDR1 and CDR2: SGHVS, FQNEAQ. CDR3 size: 16 residues.

This clonotype was seen ten or more times. The V gene is TRBV29-1, the J gene TRBJ2-2; possible D gene TRBD2, 5 bases. V was cut by 1 base and J by 4 bases, with 10 bases left in between. The length of the CDR3 is 14 residues. CDR1 and CDR2 from the germline V gene are SQVTM and ANQGSEA. CDR3 nucleotide sequence: TGCAGCGTTGAAGGGCTAGCTTCCACCGGGGAGCTGTTTTTT. Amino acid sequence: CSVEGLASTGELFF.

The chain couples TRBV10-3 to TRBJ2-7, with 9 bases lining up with TRBD2. This CDR3 has 11 residues. Per the germline V gene, CDR1 is ENHRY and CDR2 is SYGVKD. With 8 bases clipped from V and 12 bases from J, the junction kept 8 bases outside the gene matches. The CDR3 sequence is CAIGVAGDRYF. The CDR3 region has the DNA TGTGCCATCGGCGTAGCGGGAGATCGGTACTTC.

The chain uses TRBV5-6 and TRBJ2-6; D ambiguous. The CDR3 runs to 16 residues. Trimming stripped 0 bases from V and 0 bases from J, with 7 bases between. Germline V gene sequence: CDR1 SGHDT, CDR2 YYEEEE. This chain's CDR3 is CASSLVGHSGANVLTF. CDR3 in DNA: TGTGCCAGCAGCTTGGTCGGTCACTCTGGGGCCAACGTCCTGACTTTC.

V usage is TRBV6-1 and J usage is TRBJ2-7; perhaps TRBD1 as D (5 bases). Trimming took 6 bases from V and 3 from J, leaving 12 bases between them. The length of the CDR3 is 13 residues. Germline CDR1 MNHNS, CDR2 SASEGT. The DNA for the CDR3 is TGTGCCAGCAGGGACCTAGGGGACTACGAGCAGTACTTC. This codes for CASRDLGDYEQYF.

Written as DNA, the CDR3 is TGTGCCAGTAGTATTTGGACAGGAGGGGACAATGAGCAGTTCTTC. Protein: CASSIWTGGDNEQFF. The J gene is TRBJ2-1, the V gene TRBV19, with D maybe TRBD1 (7 bases). CDR1 and CDR2 from the germline V gene are LNHDA and SQIVND (reference sequence). With 3 bases removed from V and 5 bases from J, the gap between germline ends came to 14 bases. CDR3 length: 15 amino acids. The complete variable domain, with remaining parts taken from reference TRBV19 and TRBJ2-1, reads DGGITQSPKYLFRKEGQNVTLSCEQNLNHDAMYWYRQDPGQGLRLIYYSQIVNDFQKGDIAEGYSVSREKKESFPLTVTSAQKNPTAFYLCASSIWTGGDNEQFFGPGTRLTVL.